These 29 T cell receptor beta chains were all obtained from the same sample, sequenced in a study of shared clonotypes between healthy human individuals. Sequencing used immunoSEQ multiplex PCR; TCRdb keeps in-frame clones, though not all of them. The sample lists a few hundred thousand clones; approximately 97% were seen once. The sample comprised memory CD8+ T cells sorted from blood. The subset: CD45RO+ cells pooled with CCR7-negative TemRA cells. The receptor set was obtained from a man younger than 40 in good health.

The gene calls are TRBV7-9 and TRBJ1-4; tentative D call: TRBD1 (6 bases). The CDR3 contains 16 residues. The germline gives CDR1 SEHNR, CDR2 FQNEAQ (reference sequence). V was pared by 8 bases and J by 13 bases, with 29 bases between. The CDR3 DNA sequence: TGTGCCAGCGGACAGAGGGTTACAGGGAAAGGGGAAGGACTGTTTTTT. This codes for CASGQRVTGKGEGLFF.

This sequence joins TRBV18 and TRBJ2-1; 8 bases map to TRBD2. Germline V gives CDR1 KGHSH, CDR2 LQKENI. V lost 6 bases to trimming and J lost 5 bases; unmatched junction nucleotides: 6. The CDR3 extends over 14 amino acids. The CDR3 is CASSVAGSNNEQFF. CDR3 nucleotides: TGTGCCAGCTCCGTAGCGGGAAGTAACAATGAGCAGTTCTTC.

The CDR3 region has the DNA TGTGCCATCACCAACAGTAACTATGGCTACACCTTC. Its protein is CAITNSNYGYTF. J is TRBJ1-2 and V is TRBV10-3; no definite D call. Per the germline V gene, CDR1 is ENHRY and CDR2 is SYGVKD. The ends were cut back, 7 bases at V and 1 base at J, with 7 bases in the middle. CDR3 length: 12 amino acids.

The chain joins TRBV28 to TRBJ2-7; the match to TRBD2 covers 7 bases. Looked up from germline, CDR1 is MDHEN and CDR2 is SYDVKM. CDR3 length: 14 amino acids. The V segment lost 2 bases and the J segment 3 bases; nucleotides outside the gene matches: 4. CDR3 nucleotide sequence: TGTGCCAGCAGTTTAGGCGGGAGAATCTACGAGCAGTACTTC. This encodes CASSLGGRIYEQYF.

Turning to this clone: This same CDR3 is encoded by further DNA sequences in the sample. CDR3 DNA: TGCAGTGCTAGCTACTACGAGCAGTACTTC. Protein: CSASYYEQYF. The gene calls are TRBV20-1 and TRBJ2-7; D not resolved. Trimming removed 3 bases at V and 3 bases at J, with 3 bases between. CDR3 length: 10 amino acids. Germline CDR1 DFQATT, CDR2 SNEGSKA (reference sequence).

The chain uses TRBV30 and TRBJ1-6; D might be TRBD1 (5 bases). Trimming took 5 bases from V and 6 from J, leaving 11 bases between them. The CDR3 is 13 amino acids. The germline gives CDR1 GTSNPN, CDR2 SVGIG (reference sequence). The CDR3, as DNA: TGTGCCTGGCAGACAGACATTAATTCACCCCTCCACTTT. Residues: CAWQTDINSPLHF.

The chain links TRBV4-1 to TRBJ2-4; D is uncertain. Germline assignment: CDR1 MGHRA and CDR2 YSYEKL. The CDR3 covers 14 residues. V was cut by 4 bases and J by 1 base, with 8 bases left in between. For the CDR3, the DNA is TGCGCCAGCAGCCCCGGAATGGCCAAAAACATTCAGTACTTC. Translated: CASSPGMAKNIQYF.

The chain is built from TRBV7-9 and TRBJ2-1; 8 bases map to TRBD1. The germline V gene has CDR1 SEHNR and CDR2 FQNEAQ (reference sequence). The length of the CDR3 is 15 residues. The ends lost 4 bases at V and 6 bases at J; junction bases unmatched: 8. The CDR3 is CASSSPGQVLNEQFF. For the CDR3, the DNA is TGTGCCAGCAGCTCCCCGGGACAGGTCCTCAATGAGCAGTTCTTC.

The chain uses TRBV2 and TRBJ2-7, with 11 bases matching TRBD2. The J segment lost 4 bases and the V segment lost 6 bases, leaving 5 bases of the junction unmatched. The length of the CDR3 is 14 residues. Germline assignment: CDR1 SNHLY and CDR2 FYNNEI. In nucleotides, the CDR3 is TGTGCCAGCAGAATAGCGGGGGGGCCTTACGAGCAGTACTTC. Its protein product is CASRIAGGPYEQYF.

The chain carries TRBV7-2 and TRBJ2-1, with 8 bases that match TRBD2. Germline values: CDR1 SGHTA, CDR2 FQGNSA. The CDR3 consists of 14 residues. V dropped 2 bases and J dropped 7; count of bases not matched to a gene: 4. CDR3 nucleotides: TGTGCCAGCAGCTTACAGCGGGAGAGTAATGAGCAGTTCTTC. Protein sequence: CASSLQRESNEQFF.

The genes are TRBV7-2 and TRBJ2-1; D is unresolved. The CDR3 runs to 14 residues. Between the trimmed V and J ends, which lost 2 bases and 2 bases, there was a span of 7 bases. Germline CDR1 is SGHTA and CDR2 is FQGNSA. CDR3: CASSLIAAYNEQFF. The CDR3 DNA reads TGTGCCAGCAGCTTAATCGCTGCCTACAATGAGCAGTTCTTC.

The chain couples TRBV5-1 to TRBJ2-1; 14 nucleotides agree with TRBD2. With 4 bases clipped from V and 7 bases from J, the junction kept 4 bases outside the gene matches. Germline CDR1 and CDR2: SGHRS and YFSETQ. The CDR3 is made up of 15 amino acids. The DNA for the CDR3 is TGCGCCAGCAGCCGGGGACTAGCGGGAGTAAATGAGCAGTTCTTC. This sequence encodes CASSRGLAGVNEQFF. The entire variable domain, with the rest obtained from reference TRBV5-1 and TRBJ2-1, is as follows: KAGVTQTPRYLIKTRGQQVTLSCSPISGHRSVSWYQQTPGQGLQFLFEYFSETQRNKGNFPGRFSGRQFSNSRSEMNVSTLELGDSALYLCASSRGLAGVNEQFFGPGTRLTVL.

V gene TRBV29-1 combines with J gene TRBJ2-7; D remains unclear. In germline, CDR1 is SQVTM, CDR2 ANQGSEA. V lost 0 bases and J 11 bases, leaving 11 bases between the germline ends. CDR3 size: 11 residues. The CDR3 DNA reads as TGCAGCGTTGAAGATCAACGGCAGGAGTACTTC. Encoded protein: CSVEDQRQEYF.

Notes on this clone: Other DNA sequences in this sample translate to the same CDR3. V usage is TRBV7-9 and J usage is TRBJ1-1; a possible D gene is TRBD1 (5 bases). This CDR3 spans 14 amino acids. V was clipped by 5 bases and J by 2 bases, with 12 bases between them. Germline CDR1 is SEHNR and CDR2 is FQNEAQ (reference sequence). CDR3: CASSLGTGNTEAFF. In nucleotides, the CDR3 is TGTGCCAGCAGCCTCGGGACCGGAAACACTGAAGCTTTCTTT.

This chain joins TRBV10-1 and TRBJ2-2, with TRBD1 matching 7 bases. The CDR3 totals 14 residues. Germline V gene sequence: CDR1 WNHNN, CDR2 SYGVQD (reference sequence). The J segment lost 2 bases and the V segment lost 6 bases, leaving 3 bases of the junction unmatched. The CDR3 nucleotides read TGCGCCAGCAGACAGGGGATAAACACCGGGGAGCTGTTTTTT. Amino acid sequence: CASRQGINTGELFF.

V and J are TRBV7-9 and TRBJ2-5; possible D gene TRBD2, 5 bases. V was clipped by 1 base and J by 3 bases, with 12 bases between them. CDR3 length: 15 amino acids. Germline V gene sequence: CDR1 SEHNR, CDR2 FQNEAQ (reference sequence). For the CDR3, the DNA is TGTGCCAGCAGCTTAGGAGGGTACGAGGAAGAGACCCAGTACTTC. It yields the protein CASSLGGYEEETQYF.

The chain joins TRBV19 to TRBJ2-5, with 11 bases identical to TRBD1. The CDR3 is 15 amino acids. Trimming at V came to 5 bases and at J to 2 bases, leaving 4 bases not matched to a gene. Germline V gene data show CDR1 as LNHDA and CDR2 as SQIVND (reference sequence). The CDR3 DNA reads TGTGCCAGTAGTGTGGGACAGGGGGTTCAAGAGACCCAGTACTTC. Its translation is CASSVGQGVQETQYF.

V gene TRBV21-1 combines with J gene TRBJ2-7; TRBD1 is taken as the D call from the table, unchecked against the DNA. TRBV21-1 is flagged as a pseudogene. This CDR3 is built from 16 residues. For the CDR3, the DNA is TGTGCCAGCAGACCCAGACAGGGGAGGGGTTCCTACGAGCAGTACTTC. Translated: CASRPRQGRGSYEQYF.

This clone was seen once. This chain links TRBV19 with TRBJ2-3; TRBD1 or TRBD2 may be the D gene (6 bases each). Per germline, CDR1 LNHDA and CDR2 SQIVND (reference sequence). V lost 4 bases, J lost 3 bases, and 8 bases lay in between. The CDR3 totals 13 residues. This CDR3 is CASSRGATDTQYF. CDR3 nucleotide sequence: TGTGCCAGTAGTAGGGGGGCTACAGATACGCAGTATTTT.

The V call is TRBV5-1, the J call TRBJ1-2; a weak D match, TRBD1 (6 bases). The V and J ends lost 3 bases and 3 bases respectively, with 6 bases between them. Looked up from germline, CDR1 is SGHRS and CDR2 is YFSETQ. The CDR3 extends over 12 amino acids. The CDR3 region is CASSYRDYGYTF. In nucleotides, the CDR3 is TGCGCCAGCAGCTACAGGGACTATGGCTACACCTTC.

The CDR3 region has the DNA TGTGCCAGCAGCCCCTCCCGGACGGATGGCTACACCTTC. It translates to CASSPSRTDGYTF. V usage is TRBV5-6 and J usage is TRBJ1-2; D remains unclear. The CDR3 is 13 amino acids. V dropped 4 bases and J dropped 6 bases, with 13 bases sitting between them. Looked up from germline, CDR1 is SGHDT and CDR2 is YYEEEE.

The gene calls are TRBV4-1 and TRBJ2-5; D is ambiguous. Looked up from germline, CDR1 is MGHRA and CDR2 is YSYEKL. The CDR3 runs 15 residues. The V end lost 6 bases, the J end lost 5 bases, and 19 bases lay between the germline ends. For the CDR3, the DNA is TGCGCCAGCAGTCATAATCCTGGACGTTTGGAGACCCAGTACTTC. Encoded protein: CASSHNPGRLETQYF.

This sequence joins TRBV5-6 and TRBJ2-1; D call uncertain. The germline gives CDR1 SGHDT, CDR2 YYEEEE. The CDR3 runs to 14 residues. V lost 4 bases to trimming and J lost 7 bases, with 15 bases between them. The CDR3 is CASSLQLVINEQFF. In DNA form, the CDR3 reads TGTGCCAGCAGCCTGCAGCTGGTTATTAATGAGCAGTTCTTC.

This chain joins TRBV9 and TRBJ1-4, with a weak D call TRBD1 (5 bases). The CDR3 contains 15 residues. CDR1 is SGDLS and CDR2 is YYNGEE in the germline V gene. V lost 3 bases and J 5 bases, leaving 14 bases between the germline ends. The CDR3 nucleotides are TGTGCCAGCAGCGCAGACGACAGCGTGAATGAAAAACTGTTTTTT. Translating it yields CASSADDSVNEKLFF. Looking up the rest from reference TRBV9 and TRBJ1-4 gives the full variable domain: DSGVTQTPKHLITATGQRVTLRCSPRSGDLSVYWYQQSLDQGLQFLIQYYNGEERAKGNILERFSAQQFPDLHSELNLSSLELGDSALYFCASSADDSVNEKLFFGSGTQLSVL.

The chain is built from TRBV19 and TRBJ1-1; 7 bases align to TRBD1. Trimming at V came to 7 bases and at J to 11 bases, leaving 4 bases not matched to a gene. This CDR3 spans 10 amino acids. CDR1 LNHDA and CDR2 SQIVND come from the germline V gene (reference sequence). The CDR3 region is CASIGGGAFF. The CDR3 DNA follows: TGTGCCAGTATTGGAGGGGGCGCTTTCTTT. Drawing the rest from reference TRBV19 and TRBJ1-1, the complete variable domain is DGGITQSPKYLFRKEGQNVTLSCEQNLNHDAMYWYRQDPGQGLRLIYYSQIVNDFQKGDIAEGYSVSREKKESFPLTVTSAQKNPTAFYLCASIGGGAFFGQGTRLTVV.

This chain uses TRBV27 with TRBJ2-7, with 9 bases fitting TRBD2. Trimming took 3 bases from V and 5 from J; bases not matched to a gene: 5. Per germline, CDR1 MNHEY and CDR2 SMNVEV (reference sequence). The length of the CDR3 is 14 residues. DNA for the CDR3: TGTGCCAGCAGTTTGGCGGGAGGGTTCCACGAGCAGTACTTC. Its protein is CASSLAGGFHEQYF.

The CDR3 DNA follows: TGTGCCAGCAGCCCCGAAGGGCCCTATACGCAGTATTTT. Its protein is CASSPEGPYTQYF. The rearrangement links TRBV7-8 to TRBJ2-3; D is undetermined. V was pared by 5 bases and J by 7 bases, with 13 bases between. CDR1 SGHVS and CDR2 FQNEAQ come from the germline V gene. The CDR3 has 13 amino acids. The full variable domain, its missing parts supplied by reference TRBV7-8 and TRBJ2-3, is GAGVSQSPRYKVAKRGQDVALRCDPISGHVSLFWYQQALGQGPEFLTYFQNEAQLDKSGLPSDRFFAERPEGSVSTLKIQRTQQEDSAVYLCASSPEGPYTQYFGPGTRLTVL.

The genes are TRBV7-8 and TRBJ2-1, with TRBD2 matching 7 bases. After removal of 2 bases from V and 8 bases from J, the junction contained 12 bases not matched to a gene. Germline-derived CDR1 and CDR2 are SGHVS and FQNEAQ. CDR3 length equals 16 residues. As DNA, the CDR3 is TGTGCCAGCAGCTTATTTTCGGTCGGACTAGTGGATGAGCAGTTCTTC. It is translated as CASSLFSVGLVDEQFF. The full variable domain, with the rest looked up from reference TRBV7-8 and TRBJ2-1, is GAGVSQSPRYKVAKRGQDVALRCDPISGHVSLFWYQQALGQGPEFLTYFQNEAQLDKSGLPSDRFFAERPEGSVSTLKIQRTQQEDSAVYLCASSLFSVGLVDEQFFGPGTRLTVL.

The chain joins TRBV29-1 to TRBJ2-1, with no clear D. V was trimmed by 5 bases and J by 1 base, leaving 12 bases between them. The CDR3 totals 14 residues. Germline CDR1 SQVTM, CDR2 ANQGSEA. Here the CDR3 DNA reads TGCAGCGTTTCTAATAGGGTTTCCTACAATGAGCAGTTCTTC. It is translated as CSVSNRVSYNEQFF.